The 5 T cell receptor beta chains reported below all come from one sample, sequenced in a study of T cell responses to AZD1222 COVID-19 vaccine (dated by TCRdb to the early 2020s). The method behind the library was the immunoSEQ multiplex PCR assay. Imported from immuneACCESS, the table was reduced by TCRdb to in-frame sequences with V and J called. These copies leave out some clones; in studies compared against another copy, an unresolved V gene accounts for under half, and the cause of the remainder is not known. This sample gives tens of thousands of clones in total; roughly four fifths of them show up just once. 1.3% of the sample belongs to the ten largest clones. The time point label on this specimen signifies: about 28 days (+/-7) after the second vaccine dose. The sequenced sample was peripheral blood, obtained 28 days after the second AZD1222 dose. These receptors came from an adult who received the AZD1222 COVID-19 vaccine.

The chain recombines TRBV6-5 with TRBJ1-2; TRBD1 agrees at 8 bases. V was pared by 8 bases and J by 5 bases, with 10 bases of the junction left unmatched. CDR1 MNHEY and CDR2 SVGAGI come from the germline V gene. The CDR3 has 14 residues. The CDR3 bases are TGTGCCAGCTGTACAGGGGGAGGAGGGTATGGCTACACCTTC. It encodes CASCTGGGGYGYTF.

The chain recombines TRBV7-9 with TRBJ1-5, with TRBD1 matching over 8 bases. After removal of 1 base from V and 5 bases from J, the junction contained 4 bases not matched to a gene. The CDR3 has 15 amino acids. Germline V CDR1 and CDR2: SEHNR, FQNEAQ (reference sequence). CDR3 coding DNA: TGTGCCAGCAGCTTAGGGACAGGGAGACATCAGCCCCAGCATTTT. It encodes CASSLGTGRHQPQHF.

The J gene is TRBJ2-3, the V gene TRBV6-6; D might be TRBD2 (5 bases). This CDR3 is built from 14 residues. The V end lost 8 bases, the J end lost 2 bases, and 14 bases lay between the germline ends. In germline, CDR1 is MNHNY, CDR2 SVGAGI (reference sequence). The chain's CDR3 is CASCGRYLTDTQYF. DNA of the CDR3: TGTGCCAGCTGCGGGCGGTACCTCACAGATACGCAGTATTTT.

The chain joins TRBV6-5 to TRBJ2-7, with TRBD1 matching 7 bases. The CDR3 has 14 amino acids. With 5 bases clipped from V and 0 bases from J, the junction kept 4 bases outside the gene matches. Germline CDR1 and CDR2: MNHEY and SVGAGI. CDR3 loop: CASSPTGSSYEQYF. As DNA, the CDR3 is TGTGCCAGCAGTCCGACAGGGAGCTCCTACGAGCAGTACTTC.

The chain's CDR3 is CASGDYGYTF. The CDR3 DNA is TGTGCCAGCGGAGACTATGGCTACACCTTC. The chain combines TRBV3-1 (or the pseudogene TRBV3-2) with TRBJ1-2; the D is unclear. Germline CDR1 is LGHDT and CDR2 is YNNKEL (reference sequence). V was shortened by 8 bases and J by 3 bases, with 4 bases between the two germline ends. CDR3 length: 10 amino acids.